The clone carrying this T cell receptor beta chain was seen at least ten times. Its antigen is not identified. This entry comes from a study of T cells in Graves' hyperthyroidism and ophthalmopathy. Findings of the study overall: A model built on 13 V-J features separated ophthalmopathy from stable hyperthyroidism.

Amplified TCR beta CDR3 regions came from RNA transcripts. The study used the HTBI primer set for a first-round RT-PCR of the TCR CDR3. MiXCR, run by TCRdb on the multiplex PCR reads, gives a single entry per CDR3 protein. This sample has about 290,000 distinct CDR3 sequences, with approximately 18% found just once. The sequence came from a man over 45 with Graves' ophthalmopathy. Sequencing was carried out using blood.

Here the CDR3 reads CASSQNAGQPQHF. CDR3 DNA: TGTGCCAGCAGCCAAAACGCTGGTCAGCCCCAGCATTTT. V usage is TRBV3-1 and J usage is TRBJ1-5; D is unresolved. The CDR3 has 13 residues. Germline loops: CDR1 LGHDT, CDR2 YNNKEL (reference sequence). V lost 2 bases and J lost 6, with 8 bases in between.